The present entry profiles one TCR beta chain with its context. This receptor's antigen is unknown. No much larger clone exists at a distance of one base, and base qualities are not known. Reading the germline V gene gives CDR1 LGHNT and CDR2 FRNRAP. Trimmed from V: 2 bases; trimmed from J: 5 bases; junction bases lacking a gene match: 5. From the cysteine through the phenylalanine, the CDR3 covers 14 amino acids. Only the CDR3 portion is preserved as DNA: 42 bases, with reading frame beginning at the first base. The sample originates from a study of cytomegalovirus exposure and HLA in healthy donors (dated by TCRdb to 2017 to 2019). Background on the whole study: A later analysis indicated that the 95 to 150 validation repertoires were generated on the platform also employed for the 700 or so repertoires of the first cohort. The study aimed to test whether signatures of past pathogen exposure could be identified by cataloging public T cell receptors. Along with the roughly 700-subject first cohort, a separate validation cohort of about 110 different subjects was used. High-throughput TCR immunosequencing, statistical association of individual TCRs with disease status, and machine learning were combined to predict cytomegalovirus infection status.

Preparation of the library involved the immunoSEQ multiplex PCR assay. Concerning the study's data processing: To diagnose cytomegalovirus status from the catalog of TCR beta chain sequences, a statistical classification framework was built. TCRdb took over this immuneACCESS table, retaining in-frame rearrangements with V and J assigned. Such tables are incomplete; in checked studies, under half of the missing clones stem from an unresolved V gene, and the remainder is unexplained. V, J and clone size are those of that table, while D and trimming were read from the DNA. Counted in this sample were around 150,000 clones; approximately 90% of them appeared once. Of the sample, 0.69% is held by the ten largest clones. On the study overall, not on this receptor specifically: Most TCR sequences were seen in very few donors, while some public TCRs were found in many individuals. The validation cohort had no HLA typing available for a later analysis, so co-occurrence within that cohort was assessed over all 110 or so repertoires. The authors suggested that the approach could potentially be extended to other disease states and immunological phenotypes. In both the original and validation cohorts, the classifier was reported to diagnose cytomegalovirus status with high specificity and sensitivity. In vitro tests confirmed that a few of the cytomegalovirus-associated TCR beta chains recognize cytomegalovirus antigens. A later analysis found that TCRs clustered in the first cohort also tended to co-occur in the 130 or so validation repertoires, with more than 90% of cluster scores above 0. The study listed 150 to 200 TCR beta chains as associated with cytomegalovirus.

Donors formed part of the validation cohort, which comprised 120 subjects and was distinct from the first cohort of several hundred subjects. This sequence was found in a man between 18 and 35 years old in good health and CMV-seronegative. The receptor chain draws on TRBV12-5 and TRBJ2-5, with 7 middle bases fitting TRBD1. Sequenced material: PBMCs. The CDR3 has the sequence CASGLSQGKETQYF. The DNA sequence is given as TGTGCTAGTGGTTTGTCACAGGGGAAGGAGACCCAGTACTTC.